This T cell receptor beta chain was sequenced in a study of blood T cell repertoires in COVID-19. Study background: COVID-19 samples collected from the United States, Italy and Spain covered acute and convalescent phases.

Libraries were prepared by immunoSEQ multiplex PCR; TCRdb keeps only in-frame clonotypes and omits some of them. Among some 150,000 clones listed, 80% to 90% were seen once. The sequencing input was peripheral blood. This receptor was taken from a woman aged 35 to 49 with acute or convalescent COVID-19.

CDR3 in DNA: TGTGCCAGCAGCTCGTCCCGGGATAAATACGAGCAGTACTTC. Translation: CASSSSRDKYEQYF. The V call is TRBV11-1, the J call TRBJ2-7; a possible D gene is TRBD2 (5 bases). V lost 4 bases to trimming and J lost 4 bases, with 14 bases between them. Germline CDR1 reads SGHAT; CDR2 reads FQDESV (reference sequence). This CDR3 comprises 14 residues.